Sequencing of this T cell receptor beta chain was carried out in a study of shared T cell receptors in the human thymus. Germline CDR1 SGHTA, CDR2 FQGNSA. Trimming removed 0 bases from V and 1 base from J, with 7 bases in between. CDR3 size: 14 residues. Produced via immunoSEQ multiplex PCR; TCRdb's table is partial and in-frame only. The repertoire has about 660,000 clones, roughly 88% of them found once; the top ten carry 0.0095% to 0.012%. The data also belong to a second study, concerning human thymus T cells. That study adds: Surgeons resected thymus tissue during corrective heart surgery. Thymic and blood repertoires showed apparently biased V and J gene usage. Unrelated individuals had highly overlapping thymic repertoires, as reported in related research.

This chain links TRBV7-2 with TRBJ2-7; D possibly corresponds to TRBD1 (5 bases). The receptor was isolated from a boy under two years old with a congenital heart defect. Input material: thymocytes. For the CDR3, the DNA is TGTGCCAGCAGCTTAGCAGGGGAATCCTACGAGCAGTACTTC. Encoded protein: CASSLAGESYEQYF.